Below, 10 T cell receptor beta chains from the same sample are listed, as sequenced in a study of post-analysis software for immune sequencing data. Study conclusions and caveats: Elevated frequency relative to controls characterized four or five TRBV segments in patients, TRBV5-6, TRBV5-1 and TRBV20-1 among them.

Carried by the TCR beta cDNA libraries were unique molecular identifiers. TCRdb reprocessed the PCR reads via MiXCR and lists one record per CDR3 protein. The data hold roughly 800,000 distinct CDR3 sequences, with approximately 53% observed a single time. No antigen has been assigned to these receptors. The sequenced sample consisted of blood. These receptors came from a girl aged 10-17 years with multiple sclerosis.

The rearrangement uses TRBV20-1 and TRBJ2-3, with D unclear. Trimming took 6 bases from V and 4 from J, leaving 17 bases between them. Germline loops: CDR1 DFQATT, CDR2 SNEGSKA (reference sequence). This CDR3 is built from 14 residues. The CDR3 here is CSAAGPLLPDTQYF. The CDR3 DNA reads TGCAGTGCAGCCGGGCCTTTACTCCCAGATACGCAGTATTTT.

This clonotype was recorded once. This sequence joins TRBV27 and TRBJ1-2; TRBD1 matches at 8 bases. With 0 bases clipped from V and 8 bases from J, the junction kept 5 bases outside the gene matches. The CDR3 covers 14 residues. Germline V gene data show CDR1 as MNHEY and CDR2 as SMNVEV (reference sequence). CDR3 DNA: TGTGCCAGCAGTTTATCGGACAGGGTGAGGGGCTACACCTTC. It is translated as CASSLSDRVRGYTF.

The genes are TRBV15 and TRBJ2-7; 8 nucleotides agree with TRBD1. The CDR3 runs to 15 residues. The germline V gene has CDR1 LNHNV and CDR2 YYDKDF (reference sequence). J gave up 5 bases and V 0 bases, and 6 bases lay outside the gene matches. CDR3 protein: CATSRDPTGGNEQYF. In DNA form, the CDR3 reads TGTGCCACCAGCAGAGATCCTACAGGGGGGAACGAGCAGTACTTC.

J is TRBJ2-2 and V is TRBV11-2; D perhaps matches TRBD1 (6 bases). Trimming pared 5 bases from V and 1 base from J, leaving 14 bases between. The CDR3 has 16 residues. Looked up from germline, CDR1 is SGHAT and CDR2 is FQNNGV. In nucleotides, the CDR3 is TGTGCCAGCAGCCCCAGACAGGATTTGAACACCGGGGAGCTGTTTTTT. It translates to CASSPRQDLNTGELFF. Complete variable domain (other parts from reference TRBV11-2 and TRBJ2-2): EAGVAQSPRYKIIEKRQSVAFWCNPISGHATLYWYQQILGQGPKLLIQFQNNGVVDDSQLPKDRFSAERLKGVDSTLKIQPAKLEDSAVYLCASSPRQDLNTGELFFGEGSRLTVL.

V gene TRBV5-1 combines with J gene TRBJ2-3; 13 bases fit TRBD2. V lost 4 bases, J lost 5 bases, and 10 bases stayed unmatched. The CDR3 runs to 17 residues. Per germline, CDR1 SGHRS and CDR2 YFSETQ. The CDR3 loop is CASSRPGLAGLGDTQYF. CDR3 coding DNA: TGCGCCAGCAGCAGGCCGGGACTAGCGGGATTGGGAGATACGCAGTATTTT.

The CDR3 is CASSLGQGATKNIQYF. In DNA, the CDR3 is TGTGCCAGCAGCCTTGGACAGGGGGCGACCAAAAACATTCAGTACTTC. The V call is TRBV7-3, the J call TRBJ2-4; TRBD1 agrees at 11 bases. With V trimmed by 5 bases and J by 2 bases, 5 bases remained unmatched. Germline CDR1 reads SGHTA; CDR2 reads FQGTGA. The CDR3 is 16 residues long.

The chain joins TRBV5-4 to TRBJ2-5, with TRBD1 matching over 9 bases. The end of the DNA fits TRBJ2-7 better, so the J call may be wrong. The CDR3 has 14 amino acids. The germline gives CDR1 SGHNT, CDR2 YYREEE (reference sequence). This chain's CDR3 is CASSFRDRVGEQYF. The CDR3 DNA reads as TGTGCCAGCAGCTTCCGGGACAGGGTGGGCGAGCAGTACTTC.

The chain couples TRBV24-1 to TRBJ2-2, with D uncertain. Germline V gene sequence: CDR1 KGHDR, CDR2 SFDVKD. The V end lost 3 bases, the J end lost 5 bases, and 6 bases lay between the germline ends. The CDR3 has 13 residues. Here the CDR3 DNA reads TGTGCCACCAGTGATCGAGAGACCGGGGAGCTGTTTTTT. Translating gives CATSDRETGELFF.

J is TRBJ2-5 and V is TRBV20-1, with 8 bases fitting TRBD2. Germline V gene data show CDR1 as DFQATT and CDR2 as SNEGSKA (reference sequence). The CDR3 is made up of 16 amino acids. J gave up 7 bases and V 0 bases, and 13 bases lay outside the gene matches. The CDR3 coding sequence is TGCAGTGCTAGAGATATGGTAGCGGGGTACCGGGGGACCCAGTACTTC. It encodes CSARDMVAGYRGTQYF.

V and J are TRBV7-8 and TRBJ2-5; no firm D call. The CDR3 contains 14 residues. The germline CDR1 and CDR2 sequences are SGHVS and FQNEAQ. The germline V and J ends were trimmed by 1 base and 4 bases, with 10 bases remaining between them. Here the CDR3 DNA reads TGTGCCAGCAGCTTAGAAGCAAGTGTAGAGACCCAGTACTTC. Amino acids: CASSLEASVETQYF.